These 5 T cell receptor beta chains share one sample of origin, sequenced in a study of identical twins. TCRdb called the 5' RACE reads again in MiXCR, with one record for every CDR3 protein. The table records fewer than 650,000 distinct CDR3 sequences, 7.1% of them present only once. These same records also appear under a second study, on yellow fever vaccine responses in identical twins.

Sequences were obtained from PBMCs. These TCRs come from a woman between 18 and 29 years old in good health.

This clonotype was counted between two and nine times. The chain carries TRBV7-9 and TRBJ2-7, with TRBD2 matching 8 bases. V trimming: 5 bases; J trimming: 4 bases; junction bases outside the gene matches: 7. Germline V gives CDR1 SEHNR, CDR2 FQNEAQ (reference sequence). CDR3 length: 14 residues. The CDR3 sequence is CASSPLSGGYEQYF. The CDR3 DNA sequence: TGTGCCAGCAGCCCCCTCAGCGGGGGATACGAGCAGTACTTC.

The chain recombines TRBV5-1 with TRBJ2-1; 7 bases line up with TRBD2. Germline V gives CDR1 SGHRS, CDR2 YFSETQ. J gave up 6 bases and V 2 bases, and 14 bases lay outside the gene matches. The CDR3 loop spans 17 amino acids. The CDR3 sequence is CASSFSLGRGKSNEQFF. In DNA form, the CDR3 reads TGCGCCAGCAGCTTTAGCCTGGGGAGGGGCAAAAGCAATGAGCAGTTCTTC.

The chain uses TRBV3-1 and TRBJ2-5; D not resolved. This CDR3 region has 16 residues. V lost 0 bases, J lost 5 bases, and 16 bases lay in between. Germline V gives CDR1 LGHDT, CDR2 YNNKEL (reference sequence). The CDR3 is CASSQEWPETDETQYF. The CDR3 DNA is TGTGCCAGCAGCCAAGAATGGCCGGAGACGGATGAGACCCAGTACTTC.

The chain links TRBV12-3 or TRBV12-4 to TRBJ1-2; 7 bases map to TRBD1. Trimming at V came to 2 bases and at J to 4 bases, leaving 4 bases not matched to a gene. This CDR3 is built from 14 residues. The CDR3 region is CASSLWTGGYGYTF. CDR3 bases: TGTGCCAGCAGTTTATGGACAGGCGGCTATGGCTACACCTTC.

This clonotype has ten or more counts. The chain carries TRBV7-3 and TRBJ2-1; 7 bases are a match to TRBD2. Losses at the gene ends were 2 bases for V and 6 bases for J; bases not matched to a gene: 7. The germline V gene has CDR1 SGHTA and CDR2 FQGTGA. The CDR3 runs to 15 residues. The CDR3 sequence: CASSLGLAAINEQFF. The CDR3 region has the DNA TGTGCCAGCAGCTTAGGGCTAGCGGCAATCAATGAGCAGTTCTTC.